This T cell receptor beta chain was found in a study of T cells in Graves' hyperthyroidism and ophthalmopathy (dated by TCRdb to about 2019). Broadly, across the study: Peripheral blood was collected at initial diagnosis, before any treatment. To identify TCR V-J signatures that set the groups apart, the researchers used a discovery cohort of about a hundred patients, made up of 40 to 45 with Graves' ophthalmopathy and about 60 with stable Graves' hyperthyroidism. Prospective prediction of ophthalmopathy was tested in an independent validation cohort of 18 to 20 hyperthyroidism patients and 17 patients who later progressed to ophthalmopathy. The 95 to 100 discovery patients were divided at random into training and test sets in a 7:3 ratio. In over five Graves' hyperthyroidism patients, the study also compared T-cell repertoires from thyroid tissue with T-cell repertoires from blood. Once sampling was done, hyperthyroidism patients were given methimazole at a starting dose of 30 mg daily, whereas ophthalmopathy patients were given high-dose intravenous methylprednisolone. The paper reports TCR Vbeta CDR3 sequencing of some 140 peripheral blood samples: 43 ophthalmopathy, 70 to 85 hyperthyroidism and approximately 17 progressor patients.

The hyperthyroidism patients were between 18 and 65 years old and newly diagnosed, with a disease duration of less than 2 months. The study excluded patients with uncontrolled infections, other autoimmune diseases, pregnancy or lactation. Clinical symptoms, serum thyroxine and TRAb, thyroid ultrasound, and orbital computed tomography formed the basis for the diagnoses. For progressor patients, blood was drawn at the first diagnosis of hyperthyroidism, before any ophthalmopathy symptoms had appeared. PBMCs were separated from approximately 9.9 ml of fresh peripheral blood using Ficoll-Paque density gradient centrifugation. Progressor patients were first diagnosed with Graves' hyperthyroidism and then developed ophthalmopathy during follow-up. Total RNA was extracted using Trizol reagent, and RNA quality was assessed on an Agilent 2100 Bioanalyzer. This clonotype was detected only a few times. Its antigen specificity is not known. No much larger clonotype is one base removed from it; base qualities were not supplied.

Trimming costs V 7 bases and J 2 bases, and their ends lie 15 bases apart. The CDR3 starts with the cysteine, ends with the phenylalanine, and has 13 residues. CDR3 DNA is the only sequence kept; it has 39 bases, read in frame from the first base. Taken from the germline V gene (reference sequence), the CDR1 and CDR2 loops are DFQATT and SNEGSKA. The TCR beta CDR3 regions were amplified from the RNA transcripts. A first-round RT-PCR of the TCR CDR3 used the HTBI primer set with the Qiagen OneStep RT-PCR kit. Libraries were constructed in a second round of multiplex PCR, after which size selection and purification were carried out. Libraries were sequenced paired-end with 100 bp reads on an Illumina HiSeq2000. Processing in the source paper ran as follows. Raw data were processed with SOAPnuke, discarding reads with adapters, uncalled bases, mean Phred below 15, or no exact constant-primer or identifier match. COPE v1.2.5 was used to merge high-quality paired reads, and clonotypes were defined as unique nucleotide sequences. MiTCR v1.1 was used to align clonotypes to the IMGT TRBV, TRBD and TRBJ reference segments. The analysis was restricted to V-J combinations with a frequency above 0.0001, which together covered approximately 99% of the repertoires. A TCS score was defined as the ratio between F50 (clonal expansion) and ExV (chaos), using BLOSUM62-based TCRdist between CDR3 peptides within each V-J. Welch's t-statistics and random forest reduced roughly 530 V-J features to roughly 13, which were used in a naive Bayes classifier (R e1071). TCRdb passed the public sequencing reads through fastp at Q25 and MiXCR, retaining productive beta sequences. One record per CDR3 amino acid sequence lists the most common genes and DNA. TCRdb's processing, not the study's, gives the V and J calls here. Across this sample there are 370,000 or so distinct CDR3 sequences, with roughly 14% seen only once. The top ten clones comprise 20% to 25% of the sample.

Overall study outcomes, separate from this receptor: Ophthalmopathy was separated from stable hyperthyroidism by a 13 V-J signature model, with over 85% sensitivity and roughly 84% specificity obtained in cross-validation and 80%/75% obtained in testing. Most expanded thyroid clonotypes (frequency above 0.001) were also detected in blood, a finding suggesting that blood repertoires may reflect thyroid immune responses. No statistical method was used to fix the sample size in advance, and group allocation was not hidden from the investigators. In validation, the model predicted progression to ophthalmopathy with just under 71% sensitivity and approximately 78% specificity, a median of 6.5 months before onset.

The source is a man younger than 40 with Graves' hyperthyroidism that later progressed to Graves' ophthalmopathy. The chain joins TRBV20-1 to TRBJ2-7, with the D gene tentatively TRBD1 or TRBD2, based on 6 matching bases in each. The sequenced sample was blood. The CDR3 is CSVHTGRTYEQYF. The nucleotides read TGCAGTGTTCACACAGGGAGGACCTACGAGCAGTACTTC.